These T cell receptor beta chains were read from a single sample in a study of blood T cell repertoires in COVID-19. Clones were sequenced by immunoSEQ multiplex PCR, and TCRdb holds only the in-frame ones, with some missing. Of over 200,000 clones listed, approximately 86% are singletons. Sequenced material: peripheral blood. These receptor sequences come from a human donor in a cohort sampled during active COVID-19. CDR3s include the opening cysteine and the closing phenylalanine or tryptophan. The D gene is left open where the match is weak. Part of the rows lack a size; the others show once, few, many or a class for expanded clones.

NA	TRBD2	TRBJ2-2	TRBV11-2	TGTGCCAGCACCCCCATAGCGGGGGCTAACACCGGGGAGCTGTTTTTT	CASTPIAGANTGELFF
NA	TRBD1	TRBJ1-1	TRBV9	TGTGCCAGCAGCCTCTCCGGGACAGACAGGGGGGCGGTAGCTTTCTTT	CASSLSGTDRGAVAFF
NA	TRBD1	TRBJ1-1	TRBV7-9	TGTGCCAGCAGCTTAGCTGGACAGGTCTCGAGCACTGAAGCTTTCTTT	CASSLAGQVSSTEAFF
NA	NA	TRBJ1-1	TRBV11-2	TGTGCCAGCAGCTCACAGGTTAACACTGAAGCTTTCTTT	CASSSQVNTEAFF
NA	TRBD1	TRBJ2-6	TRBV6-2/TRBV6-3	TGTGCCAGCAGTTCACAGGGGGCGCCTGGGGCCAACGTCCTGACTTTC	CASSSQGAPGANVLTF
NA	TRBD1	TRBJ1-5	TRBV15	TGTGCCACCAGCACTTACCGGACAGGGGGGCTCAATCAGCCCCAGCATTTT	CATSTYRTGGLNQPQHF
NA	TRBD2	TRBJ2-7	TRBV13	TGTGCCAGCAGCTTAGCGGTAGCGGGGGGGCATGAGCAGTACTTC	CASSLAVAGGHEQYF
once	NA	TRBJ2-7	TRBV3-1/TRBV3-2	TGTGCCAGCAGCCAACTAGGCGAGCAGTACTTC	CASSQLGEQYF
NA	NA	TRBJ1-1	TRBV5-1	TGCGCCAGCAGTTCCCAGGGATTGAACACTGAAGCTTTCTTT	CASSSQGLNTEAFF
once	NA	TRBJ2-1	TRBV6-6	TGTGCCAGCAGTCACAACTATGCTGAGCAGTTCTTC	CASSHNYAEQFF
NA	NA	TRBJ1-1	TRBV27	TGTGCCAGCAGCTTTACTCCAAGGAACACTGAAGCTTTCTTT	CASSFTPRNTEAFF
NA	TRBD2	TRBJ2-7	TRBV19	TGTGCCAGTAGTCGAGCGGGAGGGATCTACGAGCAGTACTTC	CASSRAGGIYEQYF
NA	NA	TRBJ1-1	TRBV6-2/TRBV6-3	TGTGCCAGCAGTTACTACGGGTTTATGAACACTGAAGCTTTCTTT	CASSYYGFMNTEAFF
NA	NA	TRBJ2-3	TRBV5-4	TGTGCCAGCACCCCCTGGGGGGGGGCGGGTACGCAGTATTTT	CASTPWGGAGTQYF
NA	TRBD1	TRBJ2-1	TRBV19	TGTGCCAGTAGAAGGACAGGAGTCTCCTACAATGAGCAGTTCTTC	CASRRTGVSYNEQFF